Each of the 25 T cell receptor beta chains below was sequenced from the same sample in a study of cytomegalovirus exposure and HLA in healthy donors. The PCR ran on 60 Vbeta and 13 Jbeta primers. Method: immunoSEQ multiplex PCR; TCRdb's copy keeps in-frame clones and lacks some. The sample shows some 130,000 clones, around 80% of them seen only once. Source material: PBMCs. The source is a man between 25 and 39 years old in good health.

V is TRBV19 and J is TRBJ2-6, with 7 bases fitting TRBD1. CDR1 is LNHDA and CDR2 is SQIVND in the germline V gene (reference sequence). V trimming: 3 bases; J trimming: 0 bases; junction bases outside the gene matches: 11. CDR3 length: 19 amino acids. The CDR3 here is CASSIPRGRFTSGANVLTF. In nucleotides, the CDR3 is TGTGCCAGTAGTATCCCTAGGGGGCGGTTCACCTCTGGGGCCAACGTCCTGACTTTC.

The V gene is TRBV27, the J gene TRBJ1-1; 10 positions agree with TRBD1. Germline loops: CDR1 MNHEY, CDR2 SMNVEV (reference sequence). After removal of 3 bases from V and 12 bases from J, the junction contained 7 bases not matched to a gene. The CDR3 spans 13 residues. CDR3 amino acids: CASSFWTGGTSFF. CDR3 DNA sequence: TGTGCCAGCAGTTTTTGGACAGGGGGTACGTCTTTCTTT.

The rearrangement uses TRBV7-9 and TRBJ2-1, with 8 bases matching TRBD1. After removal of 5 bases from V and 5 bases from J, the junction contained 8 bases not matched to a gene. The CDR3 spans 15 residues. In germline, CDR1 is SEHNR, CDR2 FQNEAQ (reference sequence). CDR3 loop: CASSTNQGADNEQFF. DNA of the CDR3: TGTGCCAGCAGCACAAACCAGGGGGCCGACAATGAGCAGTTCTTC.

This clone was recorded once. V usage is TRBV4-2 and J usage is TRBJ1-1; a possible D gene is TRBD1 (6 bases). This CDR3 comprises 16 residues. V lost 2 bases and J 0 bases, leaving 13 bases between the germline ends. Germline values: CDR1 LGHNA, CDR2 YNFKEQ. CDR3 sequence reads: CASSQSFGQLNTEAFF. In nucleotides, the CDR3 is TGTGCCAGCAGCCAAAGCTTTGGACAGCTGAACACTGAAGCTTTCTTT.

CDR3 protein: CASTQAGPGGFNGYTF. The CDR3 DNA is TGTGCCAGCACTCAGGCGGGCCCGGGCGGGTTCAATGGCTACACCTTC. The chain links TRBV27 to TRBJ1-2; no clear D. The germline V gene encodes CDR1 MNHEY and CDR2 SMNVEV (reference sequence). The CDR3 consists of 16 residues. V shed 7 bases and J shed 6 bases, with 24 bases lying between them.

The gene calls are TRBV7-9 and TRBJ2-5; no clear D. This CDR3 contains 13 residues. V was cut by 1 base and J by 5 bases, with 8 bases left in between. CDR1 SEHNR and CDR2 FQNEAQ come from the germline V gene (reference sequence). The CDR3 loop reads CASSLGVEETQYF. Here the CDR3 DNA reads TGTGCCAGCAGCTTAGGCGTTGAGGAGACCCAGTACTTC.

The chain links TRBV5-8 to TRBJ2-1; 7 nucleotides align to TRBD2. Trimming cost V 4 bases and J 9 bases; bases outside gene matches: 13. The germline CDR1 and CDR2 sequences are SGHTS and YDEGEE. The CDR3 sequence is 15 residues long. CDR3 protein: CASSPGEGRSSEQFF. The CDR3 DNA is TGTGCCAGCAGCCCCGGGGAGGGCCGGAGTAGTGAGCAGTTCTTC.

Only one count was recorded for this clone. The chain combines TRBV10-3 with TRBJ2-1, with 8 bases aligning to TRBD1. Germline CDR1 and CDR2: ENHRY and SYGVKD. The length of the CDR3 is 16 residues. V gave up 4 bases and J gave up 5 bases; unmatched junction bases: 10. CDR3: CAISGESGGSDNEQFF. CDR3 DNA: TGTGCCATCAGTGGCGAATCAGGGGGCAGTGACAATGAGCAGTTCTTC.

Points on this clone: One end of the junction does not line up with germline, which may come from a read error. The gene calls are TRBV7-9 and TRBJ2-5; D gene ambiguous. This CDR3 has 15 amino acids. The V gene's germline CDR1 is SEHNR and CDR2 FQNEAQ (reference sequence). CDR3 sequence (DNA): TGTTCCAGCAGCCCCGGAGACCGATACCAAGAGACCCAGTACTTC. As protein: CSSSPGDRYQETQYF.

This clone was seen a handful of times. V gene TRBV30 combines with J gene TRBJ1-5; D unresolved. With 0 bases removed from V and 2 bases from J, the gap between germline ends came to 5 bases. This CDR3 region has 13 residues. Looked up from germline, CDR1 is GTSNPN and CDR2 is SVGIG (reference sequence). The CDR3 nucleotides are TGTGCCTGGAGTGTAGCGGGCAATCAGCCCCAGCATTTT. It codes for CAWSVAGNQPQHF.

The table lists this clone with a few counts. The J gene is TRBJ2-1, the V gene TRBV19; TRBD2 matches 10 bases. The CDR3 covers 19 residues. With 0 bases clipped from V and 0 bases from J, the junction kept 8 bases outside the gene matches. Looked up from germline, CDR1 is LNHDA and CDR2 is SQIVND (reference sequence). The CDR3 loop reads CASSIDHGTSGASYNEQFF. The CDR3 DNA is TGTGCCAGTAGTATAGATCACGGAACTAGCGGGGCCTCCTACAATGAGCAGTTCTTC.

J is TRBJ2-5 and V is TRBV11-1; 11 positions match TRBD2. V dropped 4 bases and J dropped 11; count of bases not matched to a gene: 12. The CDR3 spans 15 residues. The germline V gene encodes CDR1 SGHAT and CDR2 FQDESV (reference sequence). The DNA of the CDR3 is TGTGCCAGCAGCTCCCGTAGCGGGAGGGCCATTGAGCAGTACTTC. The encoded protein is CASSSRSGRAIEQYF.

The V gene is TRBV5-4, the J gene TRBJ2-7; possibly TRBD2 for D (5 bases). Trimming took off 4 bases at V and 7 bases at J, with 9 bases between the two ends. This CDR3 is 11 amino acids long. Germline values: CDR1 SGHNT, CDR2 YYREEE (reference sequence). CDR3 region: CASSGGREQYF. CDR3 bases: TGTGCCAGCAGCGGAGGTAGGGAGCAGTACTTC.

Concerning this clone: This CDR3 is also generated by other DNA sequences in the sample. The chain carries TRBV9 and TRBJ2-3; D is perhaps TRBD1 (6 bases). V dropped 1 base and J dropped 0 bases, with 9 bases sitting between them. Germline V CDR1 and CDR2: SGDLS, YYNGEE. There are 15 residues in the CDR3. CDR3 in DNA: TGTGCCAGCAGCGTAAGGCAGGGGAGCACAGATACGCAGTATTTT. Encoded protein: CASSVRQGSTDTQYF. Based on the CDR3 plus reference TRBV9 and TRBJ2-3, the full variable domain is DSGVTQTPKHLITATGQRVTLRCSPRSGDLSVYWYQQSLDQGLQFLIQYYNGEERAKGNILERFSAQQFPDLHSELNLSSLELGDSALYFCASSVRQGSTDTQYFGPGTRLTVL.

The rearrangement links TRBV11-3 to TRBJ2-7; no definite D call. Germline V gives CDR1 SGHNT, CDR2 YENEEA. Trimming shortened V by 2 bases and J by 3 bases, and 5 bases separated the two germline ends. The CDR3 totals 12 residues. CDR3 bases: TGTGCCAGCAGCTTAAACGGCTACGAGCAGTACTTC. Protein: CASSLNGYEQYF. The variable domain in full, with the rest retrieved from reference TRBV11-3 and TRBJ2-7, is EAGVVQSPRYKIIEKKQPVAFWCNPISGHNTLYWYLQNLGQGPELLIRYENEEAVDDSQLPKDRFSAERLKGVDSTLKIQPAELGDSAVYLCASSLNGYEQYFGPGTRLTVT.

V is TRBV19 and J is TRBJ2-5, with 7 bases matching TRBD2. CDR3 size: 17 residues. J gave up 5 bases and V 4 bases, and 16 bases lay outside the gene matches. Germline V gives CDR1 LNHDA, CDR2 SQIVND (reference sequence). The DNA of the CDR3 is TGTGCCAGTAGTACCCTCTGGGAGGGTAGGCTTGCGGAGACCCAGTACTTC. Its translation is CASSTLWEGRLAETQYF.

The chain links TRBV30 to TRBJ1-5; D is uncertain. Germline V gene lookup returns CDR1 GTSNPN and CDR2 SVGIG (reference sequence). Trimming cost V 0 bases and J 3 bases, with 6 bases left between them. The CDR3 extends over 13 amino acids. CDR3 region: CAWSVSSNQPQHF. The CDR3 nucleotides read TGTGCCTGGAGTGTGAGTTCCAATCAGCCCCAGCATTTT.

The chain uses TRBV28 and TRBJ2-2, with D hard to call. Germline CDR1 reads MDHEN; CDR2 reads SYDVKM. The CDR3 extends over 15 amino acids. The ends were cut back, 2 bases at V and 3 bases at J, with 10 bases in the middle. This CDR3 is CASSLEAWYTGELFF. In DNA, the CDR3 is TGTGCCAGCAGTTTAGAAGCTTGGTACACCGGGGAGCTGTTTTTT. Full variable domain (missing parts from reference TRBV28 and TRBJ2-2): DVKVTQSSRYLVKRTGEKVFLECVQDMDHENMFWYRQDPGLGLRLIYFSYDVKMKEKGDIPEGYSVSREKKERFSLILESASTNQTSMYLCASSLEAWYTGELFFGEGSRLTVL.

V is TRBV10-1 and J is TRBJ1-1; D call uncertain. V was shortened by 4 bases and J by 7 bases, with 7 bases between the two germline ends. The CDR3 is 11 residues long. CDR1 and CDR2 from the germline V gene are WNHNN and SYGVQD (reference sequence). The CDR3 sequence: CASSAGYEAFF. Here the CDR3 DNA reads TGCGCCAGCAGTGCAGGATATGAAGCTTTCTTT.

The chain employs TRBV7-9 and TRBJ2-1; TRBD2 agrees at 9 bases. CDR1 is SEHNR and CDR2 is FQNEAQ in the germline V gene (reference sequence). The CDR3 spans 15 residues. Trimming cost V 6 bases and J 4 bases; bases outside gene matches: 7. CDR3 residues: CASRNSGSGYNEQFF. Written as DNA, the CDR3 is TGTGCCAGCAGAAATAGCGGGAGCGGGTACAATGAGCAGTTCTTC. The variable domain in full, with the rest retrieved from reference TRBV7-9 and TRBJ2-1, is DTGVSQNPRHKITKRGQNVTFRCDPISEHNRLYWYRQTLGQGPEFLTYFQNEAQLEKSRLLSDRFSAERPKGSFSTLEIQRTEQGDSAMYLCASRNSGSGYNEQFFGPGTRLTVL.

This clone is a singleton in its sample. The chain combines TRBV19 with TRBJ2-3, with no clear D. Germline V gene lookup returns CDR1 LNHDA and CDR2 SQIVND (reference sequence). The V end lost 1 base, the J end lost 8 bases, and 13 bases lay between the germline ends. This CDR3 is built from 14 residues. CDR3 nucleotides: TGTGCCAGTAGTATAGCCCCAGCGTTGTCTACGCAGTATTTT. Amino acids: CASSIAPALSTQYF.

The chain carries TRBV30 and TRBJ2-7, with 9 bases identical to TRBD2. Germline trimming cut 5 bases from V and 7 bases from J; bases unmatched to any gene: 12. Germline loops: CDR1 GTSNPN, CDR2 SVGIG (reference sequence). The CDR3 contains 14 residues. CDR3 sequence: CAWGGASGGSEQYF. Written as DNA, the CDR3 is TGTGCCTGGGGGGGGGCCAGCGGGGGGTCGGAGCAGTACTTC.

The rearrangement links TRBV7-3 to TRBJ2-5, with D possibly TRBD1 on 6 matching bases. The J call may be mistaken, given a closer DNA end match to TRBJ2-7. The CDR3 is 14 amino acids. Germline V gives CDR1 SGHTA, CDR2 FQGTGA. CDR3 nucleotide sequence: TGTGCCAGCAGCTTAAGTGGGGGCCCCTACGAGCAGTACTTC. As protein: CASSLSGGPYEQYF.

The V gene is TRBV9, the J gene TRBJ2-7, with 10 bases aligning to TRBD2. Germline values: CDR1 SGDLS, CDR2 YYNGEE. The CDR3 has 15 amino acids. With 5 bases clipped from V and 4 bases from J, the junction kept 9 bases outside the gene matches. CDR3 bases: TGTGCCAGCAGACTACCTTGGACTAGCGGTTACGAGCAGTACTTC. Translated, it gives CASRLPWTSGYEQYF. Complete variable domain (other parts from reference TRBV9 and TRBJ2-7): DSGVTQTPKHLITATGQRVTLRCSPRSGDLSVYWYQQSLDQGLQFLIQYYNGEERAKGNILERFSAQQFPDLHSELNLSSLELGDSALYFCASRLPWTSGYEQYFGPGTRLTVT.

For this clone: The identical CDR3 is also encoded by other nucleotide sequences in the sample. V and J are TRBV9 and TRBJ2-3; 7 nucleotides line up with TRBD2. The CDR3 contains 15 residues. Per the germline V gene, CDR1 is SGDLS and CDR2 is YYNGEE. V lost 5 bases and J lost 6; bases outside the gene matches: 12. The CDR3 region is CASSATSSKVDTQYF. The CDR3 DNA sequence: TGTGCCAGCAGTGCGACTAGCTCAAAAGTTGATACGCAGTATTTT.